This TCR beta chain was sequenced in a study of tumor-infiltrating lymphocytes in primary liver carcinoma. Turning to the study itself: All patients had surgically resected primary liver carcinoma.

Germline DNA was also extracted, and blood RNA derived from unsorted whole blood. Starting material of around 460 ng total RNA yielded TCR beta cDNA via a constant-region primer. Libraries covering TCR beta were generated through three nested multiplex PCR rounds (using a slightly modified ARM-PCR). A C-beta reverse primer and TRBV1-TRBV30 forward primers served in each of the first two PCR rounds, at 10 cycles apiece. TCRdb reprocessed the multiplex PCR reads with MiXCR, giving one entry per CDR3 protein. The sample includes 180,000 or so distinct CDR3 sequences, roughly three fifths of them seen just once. Details on this clonotype: A much bigger clone sits one base away, suggesting this may be a read error.

CDR1 is SGHNT, CDR2 YENEEA, per germline. The CDR3 consists of 13 residues. Trimming shortened V by 3 bases and J by 10 bases, and 16 bases separated the two germline ends. Sequenced input: peripheral blood. This sequence originates from a man aged 40-55 years with primary liver carcinoma and hepatitis B virus infection. This chain links TRBV11-3 with TRBJ2-7, with TRBD1 as a possible D gene (6 bases). The CDR3, as DNA: TGTGCCAGCAGCTTGGGGGCCCGCGGAGACCAGTACTTC. Its translation: CASSLGARGDQYF.